A single sample is the source of the 24 T cell receptor beta chains below, sequenced in a study of CD8 T cells in Susac syndrome. An input of about 0.45 to 1 ug of RNA was subjected to reverse transcription using random hexamers. TCRdb ran MiXCR on the immunoSEQ multiplex PCR reads and lists one entry per CDR3 protein. The profile shows about 190,000 distinct CDR3 sequences, about 95% of them singletons. The specimen sequenced was CD8+ T cells from PBMCs. Receptor source: a human donor with Susac syndrome.

This sequence joins TRBV27 and TRBJ2-7; possibly TRBD1 for D (5 bases). The germline CDR1 and CDR2 sequences are MNHEY and SMNVEV (reference sequence). The V end lost 3 bases, the J end lost 2 bases, and 17 bases lay between the germline ends. This CDR3 has 16 residues. CDR3 nucleotides: TGTGCCAGCAGTTTTTCTACTGGCGAGGACACCTACGAGCAGTACTTC. Its protein is CASSFSTGEDTYEQYF.

V usage is TRBV12-3 or TRBV12-4 and J usage is TRBJ1-1, with 9 bases identical to TRBD1. CDR3 size: 15 residues. V shed 4 bases and J 0 bases; nucleotides not matched to a gene: 3. Here the CDR3 DNA reads TGTGCCAGCAGTTCAGGACAGGGGATGAACACTGAAGCTTTCTTT. Translating gives CASSSGQGMNTEAFF.

The CDR3 DNA sequence: TGTGCCAGCAGTACAAGGAGCTCACCCCTCCACTTT. Its translation: CASSTRSSPLHF. V is TRBV12-3 or TRBV12-4 and J is TRBJ1-6; D is unclear. With 5 bases removed from V and 10 bases from J, the gap between germline ends came to 9 bases. The CDR3 runs to 12 residues.

This rearrangement joins TRBV29-1 to TRBJ2-5; D is possibly TRBD1 or TRBD2 (6 bases each). Germline loops: CDR1 SQVTM, CDR2 ANQGSEA. The V end was cut by 5 bases, the J end by 5 bases, with 12 bases between. The CDR3 loop spans 12 amino acids. The CDR3 here is CSVYPGGETQYF. DNA of the CDR3: TGCAGCGTTTACCCCGGGGGCGAGACCCAGTACTTC.

DNA for the CDR3: TGTGCCAGCAGTTTCCGGACAGGGGCTGGAAACACCATATATTTT. Translation: CASSFRTGAGNTIYF. The chain joins TRBV9 to TRBJ1-3; 9 bases align to TRBD1. The CDR3 consists of 15 residues. The junction had 5 bases not matched to a gene; V was cut back by 5 bases and J by 2 bases. The germline V gene has CDR1 SGDLS and CDR2 YYNGEE. Combining the CDR3 with reference TRBV9 and TRBJ1-3 gives the whole variable domain DSGVTQTPKHLITATGQRVTLRCSPRSGDLSVYWYQQSLDQGLQFLIQYYNGEERAKGNILERFSAQQFPDLHSELNLSSLELGDSALYFCASSFRTGAGNTIYFGEGSWLTVV.

V is TRBV9 and J is TRBJ1-1; D gene unclear. The V and J ends lost 0 bases and 5 bases respectively, with 17 bases between them. CDR1 is SGDLS, CDR2 YYNGEE, per germline. The length of the CDR3 is 16 residues. CDR3 nucleotides: TGTGCCAGCAGCGTAGGTTGGGGTATACGAGAAACTGAAGCTTTCTTT. It specifies CASSVGWGIRETEAFF.

The CDR3 DNA reads as TGTGCCACCAGTGACTTCCGGGTTAACTATGGCTACACCTTC. It yields the protein CATSDFRVNYGYTF. The rearrangement uses TRBV24-1 and TRBJ1-2; D remains unclear. Germline V gene sequence: CDR1 KGHDR, CDR2 SFDVKD. The CDR3 has 14 residues. V was trimmed by 4 bases and J by 1 base, leaving 9 bases between them.

The chain links TRBV27 to TRBJ2-7, with 7 bases matching TRBD1. This CDR3 comprises 17 residues. The trim removed 4 bases at V and 3 bases at J, leaving 15 bases unmatched. CDR1 is MNHEY and CDR2 is SMNVEV in the germline V gene (reference sequence). The DNA of the CDR3 is TGTGCCAGCAGTTCAGGAACGGAGACAGGGTCGATCTACGAGCAGTACTTC. This codes for CASSSGTETGSIYEQYF.

The V gene is TRBV29-1, the J gene TRBJ2-7; TRBD2 is a possible D gene (6 bases). V shed 2 bases and J shed 2 bases, with 10 bases lying between them. The germline V gene encodes CDR1 SQVTM and CDR2 ANQGSEA. The CDR3 is 13 residues long. In nucleotides, the CDR3 is TGCAGCGTTGAAACGGGAGAACCCTACGAGCAGTACTTC. Translating gives CSVETGEPYEQYF.

The chain is built from TRBV3-1 and TRBJ2-7; possible D gene TRBD1, 5 bases. The CDR3 is 17 residues long. The V gene lost 0 bases and the J gene lost 7 bases, with 22 bases spanning the gap. Per the germline V gene, CDR1 is LGHDT and CDR2 is YNNKEL (reference sequence). CDR3 sequence reads: CASSQDNADTRFWEQYF. The DNA of the CDR3 is TGTGCCAGCAGCCAAGATAACGCGGACACCCGATTTTGGGAGCAGTACTTC.

The rearrangement joins TRBV6-1 to TRBJ2-3; D is undetermined. The ends were cut back, 1 base at V and 2 bases at J, with 10 bases in the middle. Germline loops: CDR1 MNHNS, CDR2 SASEGT. The CDR3 has 15 amino acids. This CDR3 is CASSEGLESTDTQYF. DNA for the CDR3: TGTGCCAGCAGTGAAGGGTTGGAGTCCACAGATACGCAGTATTTT.

This clonotype was found once. The chain is built from TRBV20-1 and TRBJ2-7, with D possibly being TRBD1 (6 bases). CDR3 length: 15 amino acids. Trimming removed 2 bases at V and 0 bases at J, with 14 bases between. CDR1 is DFQATT, CDR2 SNEGSKA, per germline (reference sequence). Here the CDR3 reads CSARYLQGTSYEQYF. The CDR3 bases are TGCAGTGCTAGATACTTGCAGGGGACCTCCTACGAGCAGTACTTC.

The chain is built from TRBV5-6 and TRBJ2-7, with unresolved D. Germline V gene sequence: CDR1 SGHDT, CDR2 YYEEEE. CDR3 length equals 14 residues. V lost 0 bases and J 2 bases, leaving 9 bases between the germline ends. CDR3 nucleotides: TGTGCCAGCAGCTTGGAACCGAACCCCTACGAGCAGTACTTC. Its translation: CASSLEPNPYEQYF.

The chain uses TRBV9 and TRBJ2-2; D is uncertain. The CDR3 totals 13 residues. Germline V gene lookup returns CDR1 SGDLS and CDR2 YYNGEE. Trimming shortened V by 0 bases and J by 4 bases, and 4 bases separated the two germline ends. The CDR3 DNA sequence: TGTGCCAGCAGCGTAGTTTCCACCGGGGAGCTGTTTTTT. This gives the protein CASSVVSTGELFF. The full variable domain, rest sourced from reference TRBV9 and TRBJ2-2, is DSGVTQTPKHLITATGQRVTLRCSPRSGDLSVYWYQQSLDQGLQFLIQYYNGEERAKGNILERFSAQQFPDLHSELNLSSLELGDSALYFCASSVVSTGELFFGEGSRLTVL.

The chain joins TRBV18 to TRBJ1-1; possible D gene TRBD1, 5 bases. V was trimmed by 4 bases and J by 5 bases, leaving 26 bases between them. Germline loops: CDR1 KGHSH, CDR2 LQKENI. The CDR3 loop spans 18 amino acids. The CDR3 region has the DNA TGTGCCAGCTCACTGTCAACAGTCGGGGGAGGTGCAATTACTGAAGCTTTCTTT. This sequence encodes CASSLSTVGGGAITEAFF.

This clonotype has only one observation. The chain couples TRBV25-1 to TRBJ2-3, with unresolved D. CDR1 MGHDK and CDR2 SYGVNS come from the germline V gene. Trimming stripped 3 bases from V and 0 bases from J, with 7 bases between. This CDR3 spans 14 amino acids. CDR3 coding DNA: TGTGCCAGCAGTGACCCGTCTAGCACAGATACGCAGTATTTT. Translation gives CASSDPSSTDTQYF.

The rearrangement joins TRBV20-1 to TRBJ2-1; D not resolved. The CDR3 has 12 amino acids. The germline V gene encodes CDR1 DFQATT and CDR2 SNEGSKA (reference sequence). Trimming took off 5 bases at V and 8 bases at J, with 13 bases between the two ends. CDR3 DNA: TGCAGTGCTCCGAGAGGTAGGGATGAGCAGTTCTTC. Translation: CSAPRGRDEQFF.

The J gene is TRBJ1-1, the V gene TRBV27; no firm D call. The V gene's germline CDR1 is MNHEY and CDR2 SMNVEV (reference sequence). V lost 3 bases, J lost 7 bases, and 12 bases lay in between. The CDR3 consists of 13 residues. CDR3: CASSFGRRHEAFF. Written as DNA, the CDR3 is TGTGCCAGCAGTTTCGGCAGGAGGCATGAAGCTTTCTTT.

The chain couples TRBV9 to TRBJ1-2; a weak D match, TRBD1 (5 bases). V lost 1 base and J lost 8, with 9 bases in between. Germline CDR1 reads SGDLS; CDR2 reads YYNGEE. CDR3 length equals 12 residues. The DNA of the CDR3 is TGTGCCAGCAGCGTACAGGGTTTAGGCTACACCTTC. Its translation is CASSVQGLGYTF.

The chain carries TRBV28 and TRBJ2-7; D unresolved. This CDR3 spans 11 amino acids. The V gene lost 5 bases and the J gene lost 3 bases, with 5 bases spanning the gap. The germline gives CDR1 MDHEN, CDR2 SYDVKM. CDR3 sequence: CASSTYYEQYF. CDR3 coding DNA: TGTGCCAGCAGTACATACTACGAGCAGTACTTC.

V is TRBV5-4 and J is TRBJ1-1; a possible D gene is TRBD1 (6 bases). This CDR3 contains 17 residues. Germline V CDR1 and CDR2: SGHNT, YYREEE (reference sequence). V lost 3 bases and J 3 bases, leaving 21 bases between the germline ends. In nucleotides, the CDR3 is TGTGCCAGCAGCTCGGGCGGAGGGGGTAAAGCGGACACTGAAGCTTTCTTT. It encodes CASSSGGGGKADTEAFF.

Only one count was recorded for this clonotype. The V and J genes are TRBV15 and TRBJ1-1; D unclear. Per germline, CDR1 LNHNV and CDR2 YYDKDF (reference sequence). V was pared by 5 bases and J by 0 bases, with 10 bases between. The CDR3 has 14 amino acids. The CDR3, as DNA: TGTGCCACCAGCCCGGAGGTCATGAACACTGAAGCTTTCTTT. This gives the protein CATSPEVMNTEAFF. The variable domain in full, with the rest retrieved from reference TRBV15 and TRBJ1-1, is DAMVIQNPRYQVTQFGKPVTLSCSQTLNHNVMYWYQQKSSQAPKLLFHYYDKDFNNEADTPDNFQSRRPNTSFCFLDIRSPGLGDTAMYLCATSPEVMNTEAFFGQGTRLTVV.

In its sample, this clonotype was seen once. The chain recombines TRBV18 with TRBJ1-5; 7 positions match TRBD1. V dropped 3 bases and J dropped 6; count of bases not matched to a gene: 11. The CDR3 is 16 amino acids. Germline CDR1 and CDR2: KGHSH and LQKENI. The chain's CDR3 is CASSPGGGGYGQPQHF. In DNA, the CDR3 is TGTGCCAGCTCACCGGGGGGAGGGGGCTATGGTCAGCCCCAGCATTTT.

V usage is TRBV9 and J usage is TRBJ2-1, with D possibly TRBD2 on 5 matching bases. The CDR3 is 15 amino acids. Trimming removed 0 bases at V and 10 bases at J, with 17 bases between. Germline CDR1 reads SGDLS; CDR2 reads YYNGEE. CDR3 nucleotide sequence: TGTGCCAGCAGCGTAGTGGCGGCTAGCTCGGGGGAGCAGTTCTTC. It encodes CASSVVAASSGEQFF.